This T cell receptor (beta chain) is drawn from a study of blood T cells in healthy people across ages. Turning to the study itself: About one barcoded beta molecule was captured per two T cells (by template switching).

The CDR3 covers 18 residues. CDR1 is MDHEN and CDR2 is SYDVKM in the germline V gene. Germline trimming cut 6 bases from V and 1 base from J; bases unmatched to any gene: 14. Using a J-beta primer mix together with a sample-barcoded 5' primer, a second PCR was run for about 7 to 12 cycles. The authors tagged each cDNA molecule using a template-switch adaptor with 12 random nucleotides. TCRdb ran MiXCR on the 5' RACE reads and lists one entry per CDR3 protein. The sample lists roughly 730,000 distinct CDR3 sequences, approximately 53% occurring once. Sequencing was performed on blood. V gene TRBV28 combines with J gene TRBJ2-4, with TRBD2 matching over 8 bases. This TCR came from a man aged 40-49 years in good health. The CDR3 spells CASSGPAGVGGAKNIQYF. The CDR3 DNA reads as TGTGCCAGCAGCGGACCAGCGGGAGTTGGGGGTGCCAAAAACATTCAGTACTTC.